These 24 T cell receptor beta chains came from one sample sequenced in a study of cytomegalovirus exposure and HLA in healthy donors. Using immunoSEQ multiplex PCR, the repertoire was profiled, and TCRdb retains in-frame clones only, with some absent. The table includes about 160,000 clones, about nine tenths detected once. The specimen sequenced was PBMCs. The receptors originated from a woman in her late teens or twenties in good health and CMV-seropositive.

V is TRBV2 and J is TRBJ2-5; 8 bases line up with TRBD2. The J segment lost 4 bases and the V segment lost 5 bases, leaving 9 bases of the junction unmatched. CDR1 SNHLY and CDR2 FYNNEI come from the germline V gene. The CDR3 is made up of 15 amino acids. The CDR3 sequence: CASSHEPGGLETQYF. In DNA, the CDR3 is TGTGCCAGCAGTCACGAACCGGGGGGGTTAGAGACCCAGTACTTC. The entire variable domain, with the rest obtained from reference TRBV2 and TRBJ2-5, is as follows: EPEVTQTPSHQVTQMGQEVILRCVPISNHLYFYWYRQILGQKVEFLVSFYNNEISEKSEIFDDQFSVERPDGSNFTLKIRSTKLEDSAMYFCASSHEPGGLETQYFGPGTRLLVL.

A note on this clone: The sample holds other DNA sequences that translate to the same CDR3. The CDR3 loop is CAWSPAGNQPQHF. CDR3 nucleotides: TGTGCCTGGAGTCCCGCAGGCAATCAGCCCCAGCATTTT. The chain joins TRBV30 to TRBJ1-5; the D is unclear. V was clipped by 2 bases and J by 2 bases, with 7 bases between them. Germline CDR1 GTSNPN, CDR2 SVGIG (reference sequence). This CDR3 comprises 13 residues.

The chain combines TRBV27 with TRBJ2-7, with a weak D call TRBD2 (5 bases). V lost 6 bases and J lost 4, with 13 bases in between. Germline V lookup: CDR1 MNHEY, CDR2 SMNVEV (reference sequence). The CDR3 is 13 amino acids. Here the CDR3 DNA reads TGTGCCAGCAGCCTCGGGGTGGGGTACGAGCAGTACTTC. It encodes CASSLGVGYEQYF.

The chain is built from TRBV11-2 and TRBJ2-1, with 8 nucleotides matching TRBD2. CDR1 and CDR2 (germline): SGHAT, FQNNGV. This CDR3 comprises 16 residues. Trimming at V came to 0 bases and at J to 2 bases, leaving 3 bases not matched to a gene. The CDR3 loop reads CASSLDRTSTYNEQFF. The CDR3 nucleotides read TGTGCCAGCAGCTTAGATCGGACTAGCACCTACAATGAGCAGTTCTTC. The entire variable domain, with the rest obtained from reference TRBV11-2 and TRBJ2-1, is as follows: EAGVAQSPRYKIIEKRQSVAFWCNPISGHATLYWYQQILGQGPKLLIQFQNNGVVDDSQLPKDRFSAERLKGVDSTLKIQPAKLEDSAVYLCASSLDRTSTYNEQFFGPGTRLTVL.

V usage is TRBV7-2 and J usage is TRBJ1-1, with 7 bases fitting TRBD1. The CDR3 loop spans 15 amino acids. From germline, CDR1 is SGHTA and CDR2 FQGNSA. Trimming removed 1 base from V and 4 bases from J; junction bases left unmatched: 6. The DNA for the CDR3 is TGTGCCAGCAGCTTAGGTAGGGGGCATGGCACTGAAGCTTTCTTT. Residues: CASSLGRGHGTEAFF.

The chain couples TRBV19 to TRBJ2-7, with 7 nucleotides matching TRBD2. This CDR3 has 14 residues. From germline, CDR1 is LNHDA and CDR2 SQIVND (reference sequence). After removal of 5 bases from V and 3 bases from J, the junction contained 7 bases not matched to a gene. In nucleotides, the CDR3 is TGTGCCAGTAGTCCAACTGGGGGGGGCTACGAGCAGTACTTC. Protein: CASSPTGGGYEQYF.

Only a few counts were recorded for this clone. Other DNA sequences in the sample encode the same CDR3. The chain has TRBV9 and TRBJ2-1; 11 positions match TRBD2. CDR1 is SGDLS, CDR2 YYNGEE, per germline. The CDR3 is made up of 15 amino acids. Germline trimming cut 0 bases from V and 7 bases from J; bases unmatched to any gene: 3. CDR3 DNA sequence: TGTGCCAGCAGCGTAGTACTAGCGGGAGTGAATGAGCAGTTCTTC. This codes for CASSVVLAGVNEQFF.

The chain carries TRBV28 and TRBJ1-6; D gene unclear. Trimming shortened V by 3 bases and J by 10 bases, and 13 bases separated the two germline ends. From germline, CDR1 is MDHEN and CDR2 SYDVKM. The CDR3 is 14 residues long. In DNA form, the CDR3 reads TGTGCCAGCAGTTTTTGGGCCCCAAACTCACCCCTCCACTTT. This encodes CASSFWAPNSPLHF.

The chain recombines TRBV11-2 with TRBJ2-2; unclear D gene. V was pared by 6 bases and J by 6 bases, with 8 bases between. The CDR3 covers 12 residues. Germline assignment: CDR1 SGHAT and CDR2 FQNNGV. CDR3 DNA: TGTGCCAGCAGGTGGTCGGCCGGGGAGCTGTTTTTT. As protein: CASRWSAGELFF.

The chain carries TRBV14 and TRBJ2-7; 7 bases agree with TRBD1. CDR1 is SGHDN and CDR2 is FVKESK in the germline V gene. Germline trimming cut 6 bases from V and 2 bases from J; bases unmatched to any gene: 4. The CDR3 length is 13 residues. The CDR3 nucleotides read TGTGCCAGCAGGGGACAGCTGACCTACGAGCAGTACTTC. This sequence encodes CASRGQLTYEQYF.

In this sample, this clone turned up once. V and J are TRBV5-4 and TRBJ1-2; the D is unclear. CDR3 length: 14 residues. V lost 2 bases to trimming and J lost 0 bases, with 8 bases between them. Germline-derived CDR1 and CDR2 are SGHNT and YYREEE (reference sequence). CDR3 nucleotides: TGTGCCAGCAGCTTAGGAGGAGCTAACTATGGCTACACCTTC. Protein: CASSLGGANYGYTF.

CDR3 DNA: TGCAGCGCCAATTCCGGGACAGGGCGCGACGAGCAGTACTTC. This codes for CSANSGTGRDEQYF. The rearrangement joins TRBV29-1 to TRBJ2-7; 9 bases are a match to TRBD1. The CDR3 sequence is 14 residues long. Unmatched junction bases numbered 12, after V lost 7 bases and J lost 5 bases. The V gene's germline CDR1 is SQVTM and CDR2 ANQGSEA.

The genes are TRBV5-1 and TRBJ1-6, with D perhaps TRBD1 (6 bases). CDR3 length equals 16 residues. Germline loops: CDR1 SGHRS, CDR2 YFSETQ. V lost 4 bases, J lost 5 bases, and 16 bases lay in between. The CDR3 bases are TGCGCCAGCAGCCCCCAGGGAGGGGGAGATAATTCACCCCTCCACTTT. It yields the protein CASSPQGGGDNSPLHF.

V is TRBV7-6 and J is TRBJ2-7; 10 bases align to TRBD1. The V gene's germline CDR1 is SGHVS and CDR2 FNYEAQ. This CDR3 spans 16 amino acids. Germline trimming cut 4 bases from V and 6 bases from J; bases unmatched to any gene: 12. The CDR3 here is CASSSRQGAQGSEQYF. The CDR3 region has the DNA TGTGCCAGCAGCTCGAGACAGGGGGCGCAGGGTAGCGAGCAGTACTTC. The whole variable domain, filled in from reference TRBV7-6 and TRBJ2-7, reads GAGVSQSPRYKVTKRGQDVALRCDPISGHVSLYWYRQALGQGPEFLTYFNYEAQQDKSGLPNDRFSAERPEGSISTLTIQRTEQRDSAMYRCASSSRQGAQGSEQYFGPGTRLTVT.

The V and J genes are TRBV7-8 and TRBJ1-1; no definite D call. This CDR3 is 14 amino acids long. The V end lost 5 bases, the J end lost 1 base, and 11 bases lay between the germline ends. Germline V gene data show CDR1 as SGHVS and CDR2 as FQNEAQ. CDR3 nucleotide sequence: TGTGCCAGCAGCCCGTCCCGGGAGAACACTGAAGCTTTCTTT. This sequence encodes CASSPSRENTEAFF.

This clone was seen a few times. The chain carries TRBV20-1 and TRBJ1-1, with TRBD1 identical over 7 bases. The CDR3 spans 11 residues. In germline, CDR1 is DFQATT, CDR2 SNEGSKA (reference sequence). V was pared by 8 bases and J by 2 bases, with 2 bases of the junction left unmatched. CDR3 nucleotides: TGCAGTACAGGGGTTAACACTGAAGCTTTCTTT. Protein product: CSTGVNTEAFF.

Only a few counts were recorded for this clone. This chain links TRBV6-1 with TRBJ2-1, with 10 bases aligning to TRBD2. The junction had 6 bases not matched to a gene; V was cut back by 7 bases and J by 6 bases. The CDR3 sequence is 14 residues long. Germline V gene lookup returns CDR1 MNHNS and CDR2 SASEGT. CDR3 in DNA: TGTGCCAGCAAGAAGCGGGAGGGCGGCAATGAGCAGTTCTTC. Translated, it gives CASKKREGGNEQFF.

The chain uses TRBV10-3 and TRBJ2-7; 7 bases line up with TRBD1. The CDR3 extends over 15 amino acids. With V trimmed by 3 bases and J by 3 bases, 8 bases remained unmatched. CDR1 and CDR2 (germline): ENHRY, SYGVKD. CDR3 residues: CAISDRGRKSYEQYF. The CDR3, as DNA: TGTGCCATCAGTGATAGGGGGCGTAAAAGCTACGAGCAGTACTTC.

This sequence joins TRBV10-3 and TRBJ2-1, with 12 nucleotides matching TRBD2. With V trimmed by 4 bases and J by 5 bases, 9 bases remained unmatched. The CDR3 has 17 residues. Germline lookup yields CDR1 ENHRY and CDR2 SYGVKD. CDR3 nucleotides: TGTGCCATCAGTGCGACTAGCGGGAGTCTCATGGACAATGAGCAGTTCTTC. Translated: CAISATSGSLMDNEQFF.

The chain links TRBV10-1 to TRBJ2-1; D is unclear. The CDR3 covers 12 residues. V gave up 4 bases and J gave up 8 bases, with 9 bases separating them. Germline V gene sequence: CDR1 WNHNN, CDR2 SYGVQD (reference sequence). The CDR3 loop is CASSGPGHEQFF. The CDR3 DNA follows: TGCGCCAGCAGTGGCCCAGGTCATGAGCAGTTCTTC.

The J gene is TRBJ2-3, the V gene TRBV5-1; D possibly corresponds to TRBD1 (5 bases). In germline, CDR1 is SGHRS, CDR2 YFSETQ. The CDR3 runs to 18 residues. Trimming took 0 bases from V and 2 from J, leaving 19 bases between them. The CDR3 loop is CASSLVRFEDNPTDTQYF. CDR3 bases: TGCGCCAGCAGCTTGGTCAGGTTTGAGGACAACCCCACAGATACGCAGTATTTT.

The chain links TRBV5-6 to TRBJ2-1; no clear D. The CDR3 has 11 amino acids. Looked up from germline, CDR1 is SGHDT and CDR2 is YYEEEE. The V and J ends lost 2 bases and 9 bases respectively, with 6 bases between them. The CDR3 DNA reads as TGTGCCAGCAGCTTTGAACTTGAGCAGTTCTTC. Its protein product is CASSFELEQFF.

The DNA for the CDR3 is TGTGCCAGCCTCTCCTCTGGGGCCAACGTCCTGACTTTC. Protein: CASLSSGANVLTF. This chain links TRBV27 with TRBJ2-6; D is undetermined. CDR1 is MNHEY and CDR2 is SMNVEV in the germline V gene (reference sequence). The V end was cut by 8 bases, the J end by 0 bases, with 5 bases between. The CDR3 runs 13 residues.

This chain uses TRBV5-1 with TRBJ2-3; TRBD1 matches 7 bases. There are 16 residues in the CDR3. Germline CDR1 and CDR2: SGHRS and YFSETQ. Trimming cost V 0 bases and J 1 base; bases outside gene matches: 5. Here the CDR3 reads CASSLVHRGGTDTQYF. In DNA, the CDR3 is TGCGCCAGCAGCTTGGTCCACAGGGGAGGCACAGATACGCAGTATTTT. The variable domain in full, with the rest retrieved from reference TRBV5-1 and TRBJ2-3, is KAGVTQTPRYLIKTRGQQVTLSCSPISGHRSVSWYQQTPGQGLQFLFEYFSETQRNKGNFPGRFSGRQFSNSRSEMNVSTLELGDSALYLCASSLVHRGGTDTQYFGPGTRLTVL.